This T cell receptor beta chain was recovered during a study of CD8 T cells in ankylosing spondylitis. Regarding the study as a whole: Earlier literature documents some of the motif variants in reactive arthritis synovial fluid and blood.

Germline CDR1 is SGDLS and CDR2 is YYNGEE. V lost 5 bases and J 5 bases, leaving 18 bases between the germline ends. The CDR3 runs to 15 residues. In TCRdb, the 5' RACE reads were re-called with MiXCR into one record per CDR3 protein. Counted here are 250,000 or so distinct CDR3 sequences, 20% to 30% occurring once; the ten biggest clones make up over 0.55%. A remark on this clonotype: Its antigen is undetermined.

The origin of this receptor is a male donor with ankylosing spondylitis or in good health (not recorded which). The sample consisted of blood, either unsorted or a sorted T cell fraction (not recorded which). The rearrangement joins TRBV9 to TRBJ2-3; D might be TRBD1 (5 bases). CDR3 in amino acids: CASRPVAPGRDTQYF. In nucleotides, the CDR3 is TGTGCCAGCAGACCAGTAGCCCCAGGGCGAGATACGCAGTATTTT.